One TCR beta chain is described in this entry. This entry comes from a study of regulatory T cells in long-lasting Graves disease. Sequencing libraries for TCR beta were prepared with iRepertoire HTBI primers and Arm-PCR of CDR3 regions. TCRdb redid the calling of the multiplex PCR reads with MiXCR, one entry per CDR3 protein. The profile shows about 360,000 distinct CDR3 sequences, 15% to 20% of them singletons. Time point in this sample: newly diagnosed GD, antithyroid drugs for less than 3 months. Preparation of the TCR library used RNA extracted from PBMCs. Investigators report Graves' disease was diagnosed under American Thyroid Association guidelines. The germline V gene encodes CDR1 SNHLY and CDR2 FYNNEI. The CDR3 covers 17 residues. V lost 0 bases and J lost 0, with 12 bases in between. In addition, the sample was reused for a study of T cells in Graves' hyperthyroidism and ophthalmopathy.

This chain links TRBV2 with TRBJ1-3; D gene ambiguous. This clonotype was obtained from a woman under 30 with Graves disease. Sequences were derived from peripheral blood mononuclear cells (PBMCs), sampled at new diagnosis, from a patient treated with antithyroid drugs. The CDR3 spells CASSEALRLRSGNTIYF. The CDR3 DNA is TGTGCCAGCAGTGAAGCGCTACGGCTACGCTCTGGAAACACCATATATTTT.